This TCR beta chain was sequenced during a study of cytotoxic CD8 clonotypes in ibrutinib-treated CLL. The CDR3 runs to 15 residues. V was shortened by 4 bases and J by 5 bases, with 14 bases between the two germline ends. Germline V CDR1 and CDR2: SNHLY, FYNNEI. In this sample, this clone turned up a few times. Data came from immunoSEQ multiplex PCR; TCRdb stores just in-frame clones and leaves some out. The table shows more than 110,000 clones, with around 82% occurring only once. The gene calls are TRBV2 and TRBJ2-2; the D gene is possibly TRBD1 (5 bases). The receptor was isolated from a human donor with chronic lymphocytic leukemia. The sequencing used PBMCs, collected after 36 months of ibrutinib treatment. The CDR3 nucleotides are TGTGCCAGCAGTGGAAACCAGGGTGGTACCGGGGAGCTGTTTTTT. Translation gives CASSGNQGGTGELFF.